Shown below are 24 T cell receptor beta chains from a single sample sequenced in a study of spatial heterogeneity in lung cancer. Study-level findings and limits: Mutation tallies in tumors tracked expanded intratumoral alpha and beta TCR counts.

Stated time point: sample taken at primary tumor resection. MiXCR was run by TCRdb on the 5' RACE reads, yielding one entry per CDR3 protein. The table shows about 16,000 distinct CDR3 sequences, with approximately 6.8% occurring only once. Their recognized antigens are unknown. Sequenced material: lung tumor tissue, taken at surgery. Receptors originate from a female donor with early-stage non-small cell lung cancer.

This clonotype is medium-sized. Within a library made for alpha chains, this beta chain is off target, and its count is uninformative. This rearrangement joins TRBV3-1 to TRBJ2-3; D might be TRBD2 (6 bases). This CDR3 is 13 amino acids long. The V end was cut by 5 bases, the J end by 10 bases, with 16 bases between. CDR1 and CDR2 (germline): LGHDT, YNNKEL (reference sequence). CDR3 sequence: CASSGSGGTAQYF. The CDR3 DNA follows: TGTGCCAGCAGCGGAAGTGGGGGGACGGCGCAGTATTTT.

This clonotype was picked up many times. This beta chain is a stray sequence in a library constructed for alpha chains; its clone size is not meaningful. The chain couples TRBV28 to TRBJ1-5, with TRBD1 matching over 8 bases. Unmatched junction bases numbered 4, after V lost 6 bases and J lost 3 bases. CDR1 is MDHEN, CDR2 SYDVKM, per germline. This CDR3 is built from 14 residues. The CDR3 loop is CASRRTGNNQPQHF. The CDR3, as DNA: TGTGCCAGCAGGCGGACAGGGAACAATCAGCCCCAGCATTTT.

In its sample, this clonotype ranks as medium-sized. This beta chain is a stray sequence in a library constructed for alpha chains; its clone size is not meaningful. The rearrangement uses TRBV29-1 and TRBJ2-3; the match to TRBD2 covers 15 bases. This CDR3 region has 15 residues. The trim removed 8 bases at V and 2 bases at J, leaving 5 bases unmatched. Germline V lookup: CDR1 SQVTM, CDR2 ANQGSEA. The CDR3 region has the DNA TGCAGCATCCGGACTAGCGGGGGGGTCACAGATACGCAGTATTTT. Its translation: CSIRTSGGVTDTQYF.

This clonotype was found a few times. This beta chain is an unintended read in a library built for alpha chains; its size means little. CDR3 protein: CASSDRNIQYF. The CDR3 region has the DNA TGTGCCAGCAGCGACAGGAACATTCAGTACTTC. This chain links TRBV7-8 with TRBJ2-4, with D possibly matching TRBD1 (6 bases). CDR3 length: 11 residues. From germline, CDR1 is SGHVS and CDR2 FQNEAQ. V dropped 5 bases and J dropped 7 bases, with 6 bases sitting between them.

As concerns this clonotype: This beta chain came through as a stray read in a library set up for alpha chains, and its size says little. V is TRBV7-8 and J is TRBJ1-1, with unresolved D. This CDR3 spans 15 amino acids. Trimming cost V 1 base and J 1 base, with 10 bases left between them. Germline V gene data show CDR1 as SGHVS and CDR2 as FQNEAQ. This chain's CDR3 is CASSLGAHPNTEAFF. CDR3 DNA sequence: TGTGCCAGCAGCTTAGGGGCACATCCGAACACTGAAGCTTTCTTT.

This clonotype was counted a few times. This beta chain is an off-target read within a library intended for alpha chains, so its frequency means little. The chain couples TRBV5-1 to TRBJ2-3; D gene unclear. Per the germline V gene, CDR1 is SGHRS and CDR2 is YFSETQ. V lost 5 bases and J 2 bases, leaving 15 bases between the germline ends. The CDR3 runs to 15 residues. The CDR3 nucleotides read TGCGCCAGCAGTCCGAATTTCCCAGACACAGATACGCAGTATTTT. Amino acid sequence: CASSPNFPDTDTQYF.

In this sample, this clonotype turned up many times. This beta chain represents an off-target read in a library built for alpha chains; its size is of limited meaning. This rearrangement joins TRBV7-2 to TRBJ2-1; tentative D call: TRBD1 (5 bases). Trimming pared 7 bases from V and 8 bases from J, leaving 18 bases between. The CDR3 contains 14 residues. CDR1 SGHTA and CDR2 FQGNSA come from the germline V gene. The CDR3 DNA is TGTGCCAGCACCCGGCTGGGGCCGGGCTATGAGCAGTTCTTC. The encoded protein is CASTRLGPGYEQFF.

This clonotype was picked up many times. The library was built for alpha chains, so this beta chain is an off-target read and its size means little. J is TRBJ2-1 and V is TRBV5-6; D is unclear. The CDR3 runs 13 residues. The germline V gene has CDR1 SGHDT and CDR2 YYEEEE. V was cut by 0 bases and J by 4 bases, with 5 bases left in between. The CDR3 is CASSLGAYNEQFF. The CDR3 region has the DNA TGTGCCAGCAGCTTGGGAGCATACAATGAGCAGTTCTTC. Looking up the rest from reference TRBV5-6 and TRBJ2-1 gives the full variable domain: DAGVTQSPTHLIKTRGQQVTLRCSPKSGHDTVSWYQQALGQGPQFIFQYYEEEERQRGNFPDRFSGHQFPNYSSELNVNALLLGDSALYLCASSLGAYNEQFFGPGTRLTVL.

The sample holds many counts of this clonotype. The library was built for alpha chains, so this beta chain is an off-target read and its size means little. The CDR3 spells CASSGSLNQPQHF. DNA for the CDR3: TGTGCCAGCAGTGGATCACTGAATCAGCCCCAGCATTTT. The J gene is TRBJ1-5, the V gene TRBV2; no definite D call. Germline V gene sequence: CDR1 SNHLY, CDR2 FYNNEI. CDR3 length: 13 residues. Trimming cost V 4 bases and J 4 bases, with 8 bases left between them.

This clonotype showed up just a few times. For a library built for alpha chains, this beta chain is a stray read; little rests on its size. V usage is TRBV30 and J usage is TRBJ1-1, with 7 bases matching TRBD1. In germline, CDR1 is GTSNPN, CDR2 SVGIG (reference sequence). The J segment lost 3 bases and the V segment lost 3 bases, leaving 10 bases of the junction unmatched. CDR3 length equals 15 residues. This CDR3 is CAWRRQGRGDTEAFF. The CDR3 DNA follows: TGTGCCTGGAGGAGACAGGGAAGAGGTGACACTGAAGCTTTCTTT. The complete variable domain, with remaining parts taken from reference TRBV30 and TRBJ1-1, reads SQTIHQWPATLVQPVGSPLSLECTVEGTSNPNLYWYRQAAGRGLQLLFYSVGIGQISSEVPQNLSASRPQDRQFILSSKKLLLSDSGFYLCAWRRQGRGDTEAFFGQGTRLTVV.

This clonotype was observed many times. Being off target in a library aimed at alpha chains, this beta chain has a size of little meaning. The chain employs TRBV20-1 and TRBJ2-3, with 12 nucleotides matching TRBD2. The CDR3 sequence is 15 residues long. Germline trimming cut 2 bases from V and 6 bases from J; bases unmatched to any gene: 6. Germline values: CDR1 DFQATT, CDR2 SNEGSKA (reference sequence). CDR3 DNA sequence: TGCAGTGCTAGACTAGCGGGGGGGCCTGGGGATACGCAGTATTTT. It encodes CSARLAGGPGDTQYF.

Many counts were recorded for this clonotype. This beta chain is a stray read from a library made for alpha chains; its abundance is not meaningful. As DNA, the CDR3 is TGTGCCAGCAGCCTGGGACAGACCTACGAGCAGTACTTC. It encodes CASSLGQTYEQYF. The chain is built from TRBV28 and TRBJ2-7; 7 bases match TRBD1. Germline V gene sequence: CDR1 MDHEN, CDR2 SYDVKM. With V trimmed by 6 bases and J by 2 bases, 4 bases remained unmatched. This CDR3 spans 13 amino acids.

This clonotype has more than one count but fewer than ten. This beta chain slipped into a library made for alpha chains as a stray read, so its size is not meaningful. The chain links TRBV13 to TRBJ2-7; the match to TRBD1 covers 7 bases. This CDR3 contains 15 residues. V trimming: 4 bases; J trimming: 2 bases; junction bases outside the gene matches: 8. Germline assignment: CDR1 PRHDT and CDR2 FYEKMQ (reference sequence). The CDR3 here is CASSSGGGRTYEQYF. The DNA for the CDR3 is TGTGCCAGCAGCTCAGGGGGTGGACGGACCTACGAGCAGTACTTC. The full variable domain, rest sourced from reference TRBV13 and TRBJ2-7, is AAGVIQSPRHLIKEKRETATLKCYPIPRHDTVYWYQQGPGQDPQFLISFYEKMQSDKGSIPDRFSAQQFSDYHSELNMSSLELGDSALYFCASSSGGGRTYEQYFGPGTRLTVT.

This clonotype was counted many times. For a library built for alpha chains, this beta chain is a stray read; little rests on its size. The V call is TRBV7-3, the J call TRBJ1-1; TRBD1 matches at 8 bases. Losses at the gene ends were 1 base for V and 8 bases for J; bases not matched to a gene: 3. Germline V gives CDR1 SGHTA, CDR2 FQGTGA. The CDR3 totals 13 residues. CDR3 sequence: CASSLNRQGEAFF. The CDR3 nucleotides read TGTGCCAGCAGCTTAAATCGACAGGGGGAAGCTTTCTTT. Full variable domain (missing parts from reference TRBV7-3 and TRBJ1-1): GAGVSQTPSNKVTEKGKYVELRCDPISGHTALYWYRQSLGQGPEFLIYFQGTGAADDSGLPNDRFFAVRPEGSVSTLKIQRTERGDSAVYLCASSLNRQGEAFFGQGTRLTVV.

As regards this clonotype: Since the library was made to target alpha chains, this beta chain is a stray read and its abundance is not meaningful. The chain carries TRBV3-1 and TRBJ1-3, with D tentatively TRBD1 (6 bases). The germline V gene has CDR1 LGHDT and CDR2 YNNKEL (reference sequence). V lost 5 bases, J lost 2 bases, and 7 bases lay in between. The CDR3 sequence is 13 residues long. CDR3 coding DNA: TGTGCCAGCAGCAGGACAGCTGGAAACACCATATATTTT. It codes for CASSRTAGNTIYF.

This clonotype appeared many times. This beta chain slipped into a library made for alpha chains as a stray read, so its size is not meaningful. Here the CDR3 reads CASSLNMGDTQYF. The CDR3 DNA is TGTGCCAGCAGCCTCAACATGGGGGATACGCAGTATTTT. The genes are TRBV7-2 and TRBJ2-3; the D is unclear. Deletions cut 5 bases from V and 6 bases from J, with 12 bases between. This CDR3 has 13 residues. Germline CDR1 reads SGHTA; CDR2 reads FQGNSA. The full variable domain, with the rest looked up from reference TRBV7-2 and TRBJ2-3, is GAGVSQSPSNKVTEKGKDVELRCDPISGHTALYWYRQSLGQGLEFLIYFQGNSAPDKSGLPSDRFSAERTGGSVSTLTIQRTQQEDSAVYLCASSLNMGDTQYFGPGTRLTVL.

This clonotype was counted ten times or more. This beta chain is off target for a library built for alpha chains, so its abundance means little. This CDR3 is CAISDGAYEQYF. The CDR3 nucleotides read TGTGCCATCAGTGACGGGGCCTACGAGCAGTACTTC. The gene calls are TRBV10-3 and TRBJ2-7; maybe TRBD2 (5 bases). Germline V gene lookup returns CDR1 ENHRY and CDR2 SYGVKD. The CDR3 contains 12 residues. Trimming took 3 bases from V and 2 from J, leaving 5 bases between them.

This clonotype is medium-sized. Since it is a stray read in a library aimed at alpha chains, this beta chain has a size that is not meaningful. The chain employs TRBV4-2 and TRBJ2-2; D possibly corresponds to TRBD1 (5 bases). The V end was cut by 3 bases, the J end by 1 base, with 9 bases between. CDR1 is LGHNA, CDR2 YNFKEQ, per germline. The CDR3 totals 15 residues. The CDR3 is CASSQYTGNTGELFF. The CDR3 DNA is TGTGCCAGCAGCCAGTATACAGGGAACACCGGGGAGCTGTTTTTT.

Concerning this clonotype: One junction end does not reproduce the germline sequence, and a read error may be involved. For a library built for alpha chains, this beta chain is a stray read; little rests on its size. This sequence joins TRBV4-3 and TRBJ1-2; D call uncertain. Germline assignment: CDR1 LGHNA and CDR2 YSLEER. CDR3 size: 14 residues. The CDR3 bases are TGCGCCAGCAGCCCGGGATGGCTTAACGATGGCTACACCTTC. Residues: CASSPGWLNDGYTF.

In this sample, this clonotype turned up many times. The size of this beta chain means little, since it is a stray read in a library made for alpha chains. The CDR3 here is CASSSSARTRETQYF. CDR3 nucleotides: TGTGCCAGCAGTTCCTCTGCCCGCACAAGGGAGACCCAGTACTTC. The chain links TRBV28 to TRBJ2-5; no reliable D call. Germline V gene lookup returns CDR1 MDHEN and CDR2 SYDVKM. Trimming cost V 4 bases and J 5 bases, with 17 bases left between them. The CDR3 runs to 15 residues.

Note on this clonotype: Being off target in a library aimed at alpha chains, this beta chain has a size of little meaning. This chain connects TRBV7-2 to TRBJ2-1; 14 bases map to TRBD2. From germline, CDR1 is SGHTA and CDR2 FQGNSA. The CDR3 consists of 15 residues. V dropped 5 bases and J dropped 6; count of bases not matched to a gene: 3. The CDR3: CASSPGTSGGNEQFF. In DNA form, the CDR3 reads TGTGCCAGCAGCCCGGGGACTAGCGGGGGCAATGAGCAGTTCTTC.

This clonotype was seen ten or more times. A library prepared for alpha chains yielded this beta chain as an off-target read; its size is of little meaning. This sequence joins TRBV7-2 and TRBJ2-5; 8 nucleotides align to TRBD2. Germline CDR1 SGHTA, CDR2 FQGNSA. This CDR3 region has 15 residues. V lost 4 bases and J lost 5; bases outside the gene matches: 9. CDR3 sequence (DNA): TGTGCCAGCAGCTCACGGCGGGGGGCCGGGGAGACCCAGTACTTC. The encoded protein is CASSSRRGAGETQYF. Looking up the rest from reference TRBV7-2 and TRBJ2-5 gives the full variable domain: GAGVSQSPSNKVTEKGKDVELRCDPISGHTALYWYRQSLGQGLEFLIYFQGNSAPDKSGLPSDRFSAERTGGSVSTLTIQRTQQEDSAVYLCASSSRRGAGETQYFGPGTRLLVL.

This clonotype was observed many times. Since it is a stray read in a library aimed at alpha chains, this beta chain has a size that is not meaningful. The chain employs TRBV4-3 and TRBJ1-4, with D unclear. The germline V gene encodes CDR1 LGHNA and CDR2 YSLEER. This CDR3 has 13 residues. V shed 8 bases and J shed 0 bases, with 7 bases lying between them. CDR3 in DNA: TGCGCCAGCCGGAGTGCAACTAATGAAAAACTGTTTTTT. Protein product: CASRSATNEKLFF.

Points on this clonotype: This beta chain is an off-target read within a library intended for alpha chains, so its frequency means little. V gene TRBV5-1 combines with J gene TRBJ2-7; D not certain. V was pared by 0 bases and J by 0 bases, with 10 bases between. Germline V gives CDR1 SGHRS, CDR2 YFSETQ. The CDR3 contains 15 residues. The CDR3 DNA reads TGCGCCAGCAGCTTGGCCGGGCAGAACTCCTACGAGCAGTACTTC. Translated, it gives CASSLAGQNSYEQYF.